This T cell receptor beta chain was documented in a study of CD8 T cells in ankylosing spondylitis. Ten or more counts support this clonotype. The ends were cut back, 4 bases at V and 1 base at J, with 7 bases in the middle. This CDR3 region has 13 residues. Per the germline V gene, CDR1 is MNHEY and CDR2 is SVGEGT. Each CDR3 protein gets one entry after TCRdb re-called the 5' RACE reads with MiXCR. The sample contains roughly 100,000 distinct CDR3 sequences, about 8.3% of which appear only once. This TCR came from a male donor with ankylosing spondylitis or in good health (not recorded which). This rearrangement joins TRBV6-2 or TRBV6-3 to TRBJ1-1; D not certain. Input material: blood, either unsorted or a sorted T cell fraction (not recorded which). CDR3 protein: CASSFWPNTEAFF. The CDR3 coding sequence is TGTGCCAGCAGTTTTTGGCCGAACACTGAAGCTTTCTTT.